The 22 T cell receptor beta chains presented below share a single source sample, sequenced in a study of response to subunit inactivated influenza vaccine. TCRdb ran MiXCR on the RT-PCR reads and lists one entry per CDR3 protein. The repertoire consists of around 710,000 distinct CDR3 sequences, with 11% to 15% occurring once and the leading ten covering 6.5% to 8.5%. The source material was PBMCs from blood, sampled roughly 15 days before vaccination. Receptors originate from a man aged 50 to 59 who received an inactivated influenza vaccine.

The chain uses TRBV2 and TRBJ2-3; TRBD1 matches at 7 bases. This CDR3 has 15 amino acids. Germline assignment: CDR1 SNHLY and CDR2 FYNNEI. The V gene end was trimmed by 5 bases and the J gene end by 0 bases; junction bases not matched to a gene: 5. The CDR3 sequence is CASSIGTVSTDTQYF. In DNA, the CDR3 is TGTGCCAGCAGTATAGGGACAGTAAGCACAGATACGCAGTATTTT.

V is TRBV7-9 and J is TRBJ1-2; D is perhaps TRBD1 (6 bases). Germline assignment: CDR1 SEHNR and CDR2 FQNEAQ (reference sequence). This CDR3 is 12 amino acids long. Trimming took off 7 bases at V and 7 bases at J, with 13 bases between the two ends. The CDR3, as DNA: TGTGCCAGCACCTCAGGGGTGGCTGGCTACACCTTC. It codes for CASTSGVAGYTF.

The V and J genes are TRBV6-1 and TRBJ1-2, with 11 bases fitting TRBD1. Trimming took 3 bases from V and 7 from J; bases not matched to a gene: 7. Germline CDR1 reads MNHNS; CDR2 reads SASEGT. CDR3 length: 15 amino acids. The CDR3 is CASSDSGTGGSGYTF. DNA of the CDR3: TGTGCCAGCAGTGATTCCGGGACAGGGGGGAGTGGCTACACCTTC.

The chain uses TRBV7-9 and TRBJ2-1; possibly TRBD2 for D (6 bases). Trimming pared 1 base from V and 2 bases from J, leaving 12 bases between. There are 16 residues in the CDR3. Germline V gene data show CDR1 as SEHNR and CDR2 as FQNEAQ (reference sequence). The CDR3 spells CASSLVGRRTYNEQFF. For the CDR3, the DNA is TGTGCCAGCAGCTTAGTCGGGAGAAGGACCTACAATGAGCAGTTCTTC.

This clonotype was seen a handful of times. The chain recombines TRBV27 with TRBJ2-7, with no clear D. The germline CDR1 and CDR2 sequences are MNHEY and SMNVEV (reference sequence). This CDR3 has 15 residues. V was shortened by 6 bases and J by 0 bases, with 15 bases between the two germline ends. The CDR3 loop reads CASSVSAASSYEQYF. The CDR3 DNA follows: TGTGCCAGCAGCGTAAGTGCCGCGTCCTCCTACGAGCAGTACTTC.

This clonotype was picked up a small number of times. J is TRBJ2-1 and V is TRBV2; 10 bases align to TRBD1. The CDR3 totals 16 residues. CDR1 is SNHLY, CDR2 FYNNEI, per germline. V lost 7 bases and J lost 4; bases outside the gene matches: 10. The CDR3 protein is CASTKQGQGPYNEQFF. CDR3 sequence (DNA): TGTGCCAGCACCAAGCAGGGACAGGGGCCTTACAATGAGCAGTTCTTC.

This clonotype was counted many times. V gene TRBV4-1 combines with J gene TRBJ2-1, with unresolved D. The CDR3 loop spans 14 amino acids. V was shortened by 4 bases and J by 7 bases, with 14 bases between the two germline ends. Germline CDR1 and CDR2: MGHRA and YSYEKL. CDR3 coding DNA: TGCGCCAGCAGCCCCGGACCTGGTTGGAATGAGCAGTTCTTC. Its translation is CASSPGPGWNEQFF.

The rearrangement uses TRBV6-1 and TRBJ2-1; 8 bases align to TRBD2. The trim removed 6 bases at V and 3 bases at J, leaving 10 bases unmatched. Germline lookup yields CDR1 MNHNS and CDR2 SASEGT. CDR3 length: 16 amino acids. The CDR3 bases are TGTGCCAGCAGGAGGACCGGGACTAGTAGCTACAATGAGCAGTTCTTC. This gives the protein CASRRTGTSSYNEQFF.

This clonotype was picked up many times. CDR3 coding DNA: TGTGCCAGCAGTGAAAATCTAATGGGGAACTCTAATGAAAAACTGTTTTTT. Protein sequence: CASSENLMGNSNEKLFF. The chain employs TRBV25-1 and TRBJ1-4, with D uncertain. Trimming shortened V by 2 bases and J by 3 bases, and 16 bases separated the two germline ends. CDR1 and CDR2 (germline): MGHDK, SYGVNS. The CDR3 totals 17 residues.

J is TRBJ2-5 and V is TRBV7-2, with 9 bases fitting TRBD2. The CDR3 totals 17 residues. V dropped 5 bases and J dropped 5; count of bases not matched to a gene: 15. CDR1 SGHTA and CDR2 FQGNSA come from the germline V gene. In DNA, the CDR3 is TGTGCCAGCAGCGACCGAGGCGGGGGGGCGTTTGGGGAGACCCAGTACTTC. It translates to CASSDRGGGAFGETQYF.

V gene TRBV20-1 combines with J gene TRBJ2-2; unclear D gene. The V gene's germline CDR1 is DFQATT and CDR2 SNEGSKA (reference sequence). The CDR3 runs to 14 residues. Trimming removed 4 bases from V and 4 bases from J, with 13 bases in between. In DNA form, the CDR3 reads TGCAGTGCTAACTCGCCCGATCTCACCGGGGAGCTGTTTTTT. Translation gives CSANSPDLTGELFF.

This clonotype appeared a few times. This chain links TRBV29-1 with TRBJ2-1, with D possibly matching TRBD1 (6 bases). The V end was cut by 8 bases, the J end by 5 bases, with 16 bases between. The CDR3 contains 13 residues. Germline CDR1 is SQVTM and CDR2 is ANQGSEA. CDR3 loop: CSLRGFSDNEQFF. The CDR3 DNA is TGCAGCCTCAGGGGTTTTTCGGACAATGAGCAGTTCTTC.

In this sample, this clonotype turned up a few times. V and J are TRBV5-1 and TRBJ2-2, with a possible D match to TRBD1 (5 bases). The germline V gene encodes CDR1 SGHRS and CDR2 YFSETQ. Trimming removed 1 base from V and 2 bases from J, with 9 bases in between. The CDR3 is made up of 15 amino acids. The CDR3 reads CASSLMDINTGELFF. The CDR3 DNA is TGCGCCAGCAGCTTGATGGACATCAACACCGGGGAGCTGTTTTTT.

This clonotype was detected a few times. V gene TRBV6-1 combines with J gene TRBJ2-7, with 11 bases that match TRBD1. The CDR3 has 15 residues. V lost 6 bases, J lost 5 bases, and 9 bases stayed unmatched. Germline values: CDR1 MNHNS, CDR2 SASEGT. CDR3 residues: CASRSWTGGQNEQYF. In nucleotides, the CDR3 is TGTGCCAGCAGATCCTGGACAGGGGGCCAAAACGAGCAGTACTTC.

This chain connects TRBV20-1 to TRBJ2-7, with D unclear. The CDR3 loop spans 13 amino acids. CDR1 and CDR2 from the germline V gene are DFQATT and SNEGSKA (reference sequence). The ends were cut back, 0 bases at V and 3 bases at J, with 9 bases in the middle. Here the CDR3 reads CSARDRAVYEQYF. The CDR3 DNA reads TGCAGTGCTAGAGATAGGGCTGTCTACGAGCAGTACTTC.

This clonotype was observed a few times. The chain is built from TRBV6-2 or TRBV6-3 and TRBJ1-1, with unresolved D. The germline V gene has CDR1 MNHEY and CDR2 SVGEGT. V shed 7 bases and J shed 2 bases, with 14 bases lying between them. This CDR3 has 14 residues. This CDR3 is CASTDRIPNTEAFF. The CDR3 DNA sequence: TGTGCCAGCACGGACCGGATCCCCAACACTGAAGCTTTCTTT.

The chain couples TRBV7-2 to TRBJ2-3; TRBD1 might be the D (6 bases). Deletions cut 4 bases from V and 3 bases from J, with 14 bases between. Germline V gene data show CDR1 as SGHTA and CDR2 as FQGNSA. The CDR3 sequence is 15 residues long. The CDR3 is CASSSGAGWTDTQYF. The CDR3, as DNA: TGTGCCAGCAGCTCAGGGGCAGGGTGGACAGATACGCAGTATTTT.

This clonotype was seen a handful of times. This chain connects TRBV7-9 to TRBJ2-7, with 10 bases aligning to TRBD1. Germline CDR1 and CDR2: SEHNR and FQNEAQ (reference sequence). With V trimmed by 6 bases and J by 6 bases, 5 bases remained unmatched. The CDR3 runs to 13 residues. The CDR3 loop reads CASRPGTGVEQYF. The CDR3 bases are TGTGCCAGCAGGCCTGGGACAGGGGTCGAGCAGTACTTC.

The genes are TRBV2 and TRBJ1-5; unclear D gene. The CDR3 spans 14 residues. V was shortened by 8 bases and J by 1 base, with 12 bases between the two germline ends. CDR1 SNHLY and CDR2 FYNNEI come from the germline V gene. CDR3 coding DNA: TGTGCCAGCCAAGTTTCCCACAGCAATCAGCCCCAGCATTTT. Translated, it gives CASQVSHSNQPQHF.

This clonotype appeared a few times. A junction boundary mismatches the germline segment, possibly from a read error. The chain joins TRBV12-3 or TRBV12-4 to TRBJ1-2; TRBD1 is a possible D gene (5 bases). The CDR3 is 15 amino acids. The DNA of the CDR3 is TGTGCCAGCAGTCCTGACAGCGCCCGGGCCTATGACTACACCTTC. It yields the protein CASSPDSARAYDYTF.

In its sample, this clonotype was seen once. The chain recombines TRBV6-5 with TRBJ1-5, with TRBD1 as a possible D gene (6 bases). The CDR3 is 15 amino acids. V was pared by 3 bases and J by 6 bases, with 15 bases between. CDR1 and CDR2 from the germline V gene are MNHEY and SVGAGI. The CDR3 loop reads CASSYSRGAGQPQHF. The CDR3 DNA follows: TGTGCCAGCAGTTATTCCCGGGGGGCGGGTCAGCCCCAGCATTTT.

This clonotype was picked up many times. The V call is TRBV7-8, the J call TRBJ2-1, with 11 bases aligning to TRBD2. This CDR3 is 16 amino acids long. Losses at the gene ends were 5 bases for V and 3 bases for J; bases not matched to a gene: 6. Germline values: CDR1 SGHVS, CDR2 FQNEAQ. CDR3 amino acids: CASSPRLAGIYNEQFF. The CDR3 nucleotides read TGTGCCAGCAGCCCTCGACTAGCGGGAATCTACAATGAGCAGTTCTTC.